The TCR beta chain described here comes from a study of response to subunit inactivated influenza vaccine. The study, taken as a whole, reports: Authors suggested that a seasonal influenza vaccination recruits few new T cells each time.

With 3 bases removed from V and 9 bases from J, the gap between germline ends came to 6 bases. Germline assignment: CDR1 DFQATT and CDR2 SNEGSKA (reference sequence). The CDR3 totals 10 residues. One entry per CDR3 protein results from TCRdb running MiXCR on the RT-PCR reads. The repertoire holds about 650,000 distinct CDR3 sequences, with roughly 14% as singletons. Notes on this clonotype: Its antigen is not known.

V and J are TRBV20-1 and TRBJ2-1; TRBD2 is a possible D gene (5 bases). The material was PBMCs from blood, obtained 11 to 12 days after vaccination. The source of this sequence is a man aged 45-65 years who received an inactivated influenza vaccine. The CDR3 loop is CSASEGEQFF. The CDR3 nucleotides read TGCAGTGCTAGTGAGGGTGAGCAGTTCTTC.